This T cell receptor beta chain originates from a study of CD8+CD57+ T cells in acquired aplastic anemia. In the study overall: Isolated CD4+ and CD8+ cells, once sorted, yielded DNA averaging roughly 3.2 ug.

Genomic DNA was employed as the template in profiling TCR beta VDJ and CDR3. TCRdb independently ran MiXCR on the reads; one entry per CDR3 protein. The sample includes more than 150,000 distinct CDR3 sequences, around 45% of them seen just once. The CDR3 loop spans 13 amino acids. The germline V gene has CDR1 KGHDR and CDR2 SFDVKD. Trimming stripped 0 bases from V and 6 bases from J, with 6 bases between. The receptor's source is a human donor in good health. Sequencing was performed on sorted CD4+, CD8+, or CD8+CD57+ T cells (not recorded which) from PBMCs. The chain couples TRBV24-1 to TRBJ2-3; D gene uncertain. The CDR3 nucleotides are TGTGCCACCAGTGATTTGCTACCGGATACGCAGTATTTT. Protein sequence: CATSDLLPDTQYF.